The clone carrying this T cell receptor beta chain showed up just a few times. Profiling relied on immunoSEQ multiplex PCR, and the TCRdb table lists in-frame clones only, not all of them. The sample consists of roughly 100,000 clones, roughly 82% of them appearing once. Germline assignment: CDR1 MNHEY and CDR2 SVGAGI. This CDR3 region has 15 residues. V shed 7 bases, J shed 0 bases, and the junction held 8 bases outside the gene matches. The data belong to a study of T cell responses to AZD1222 COVID-19 vaccine. This TCR was sampled from an adult in good health. V is TRBV6-5 and J is TRBJ1-2; the match to TRBD1 covers 7 bases. Sequencing used peripheral blood, obtained on day 0 of AZD1222 vaccination. CDR3: CASNSGTDSNYGYTF. The DNA of the CDR3 is TGTGCCAGCAACTCCGGGACAGACTCTAACTATGGCTACACCTTC.